A single sample is the source of the 31 T cell receptor beta chains below, sequenced in a study of T cells expressing NK-cell markers. TCRdb reanalyzed the 5' RACE reads, giving one entry per CDR3 protein sequence and no DNA. The sample table sets out 150,000 to 170,000 distinct CDR3 sequences. The sample taken for sequencing was blood T cells: a sorted CD56 or NKG2C T cell subset, CD4+ or CD8+ T cells, or bulk PBMC T cells (not recorded which). The origin of the receptors is a woman between 45 and 60 years old in good health.

V and J are TRBV4-1 and TRBJ2-1; lacking DNA, the TRBD2 call made by TCRdb goes unchecked. Germline V gene data show CDR1 as MGHRA and CDR2 as YSYEKL. The CDR3 is made up of 18 amino acids. This chain's CDR3 is CASSRYMGLAGSYNEQFF.

This rearrangement joins TRBV6-4 to TRBJ2-1; TCRdb outputs TRBD1, but without DNA this stays unchecked. Germline CDR1 MRHNA, CDR2 SNTAGT. The CDR3 runs 15 residues. CDR3 sequence reads: CASSDSSRGVNEQFF.

V is TRBV7-6 and J is TRBJ2-2; TCRdb indicates TRBD2, and absent DNA this call remains unverified. CDR3 length: 16 amino acids. The germline V gene encodes CDR1 SGHVS and CDR2 FNYEAQ. Here the CDR3 reads CASSLWGLAGPGELFF.

J is TRBJ2-5 and V is TRBV6-6; TCRdb selects TRBD2, and the lack of DNA leaves this call unchecked. There are 15 residues in the CDR3. Looked up from germline, CDR1 is MNHNY and CDR2 is SVGAGI (reference sequence). The CDR3 spells CASRGKREGLETQYF.

The genes are TRBV29-1 and TRBJ2-6; TCRdb's assignment of TRBD1 cannot be checked, as there is no DNA. The CDR3 totals 15 residues. The V gene's germline CDR1 is SQVTM and CDR2 ANQGSEA. CDR3 sequence: CSVEKGAGGANVLTF.

The chain recombines TRBV7-2 with TRBJ2-5; TCRdb indicates TRBD2, and absent DNA this call remains unverified. This CDR3 contains 14 residues. The germline V gene encodes CDR1 SGHTA and CDR2 FQGNSA. The CDR3 spells CASSSGLGGETQYF.

The V call is TRBV27, the J call TRBJ1-1; there is no DNA to check the TCRdb D call of TRBD1. The CDR3 covers 15 residues. The germline CDR1 and CDR2 sequences are MNHEY and SMNVEV (reference sequence). The CDR3 sequence: CASTPYLGGATEAFF.

The rearrangement links TRBV7-9 to TRBJ1-2. Germline CDR1 is SEHNR and CDR2 is FQNEAQ (reference sequence). CDR3 size: 15 residues. CDR3 protein: CASSFPPRRTYGYTF.

This chain connects TRBV6-6 to TRBJ2-1; TCRdb reports TRBD1, a call that lacks DNA to check it against. CDR3 length equals 15 residues. Germline lookup yields CDR1 MNHNY and CDR2 SVGAGI (reference sequence). CDR3 protein: CASSYSGQAPDEQFF.

The gene calls are TRBV9 and TRBJ2-1; TCRdb names TRBD1, which stays unverified in the absence of DNA. The V gene's germline CDR1 is SGDLS and CDR2 YYNGEE. The CDR3 consists of 14 residues. The CDR3 sequence is CASSVGGTGYEQFF.

The J gene is TRBJ2-7, the V gene TRBV4-1; TCRdb's D gene call, TRBD2, goes unchecked for lack of DNA. This CDR3 contains 18 residues. CDR1 and CDR2 from the germline V gene are MGHRA and YSYEKL. The CDR3 loop is CASSPGGGTSGRSYEQYF.

The V and J genes are TRBV9 and TRBJ2-1; checking the TCRdb D call of TRBD2 is not possible without DNA. CDR1 and CDR2 (germline): SGDLS, YYNGEE. This CDR3 is 15 amino acids long. The CDR3 loop is CASSVVAGGPDEQFF.

The chain has TRBV7-9 and TRBJ2-2; lacking DNA, the TRBD1 call made by TCRdb goes unchecked. The V gene's germline CDR1 is SEHNR and CDR2 FQNEAQ (reference sequence). The CDR3 sequence is 16 residues long. CDR3 amino acids: CASTIGADLSTGELFF.

The chain recombines TRBV4-1 with TRBJ2-3; TCRdb outputs TRBD2, but without DNA this stays unchecked. The CDR3 extends over 15 amino acids. The V gene's germline CDR1 is MGHRA and CDR2 YSYEKL. CDR3 region: CASRWTSGSADTQYF.

Here the CDR3 reads CASSPGLADVTGELFF. The chain has TRBV2 and TRBJ2-2; TCRdb lists TRBD2, though no DNA is available to test this call. The CDR3 spans 16 residues. Per the germline V gene, CDR1 is SNHLY and CDR2 is FYNNEI.

V gene TRBV5-1 combines with J gene TRBJ2-2; TCRdb's D gene call, TRBD1, goes unchecked for lack of DNA. The CDR3 covers 15 residues. In germline, CDR1 is SGHRS, CDR2 YFSETQ. The CDR3 region is CASSLSRGVTGELFF. The entire variable domain, with the rest obtained from reference TRBV5-1 and TRBJ2-2, is as follows: KAGVTQTPRYLIKTRGQQVTLSCSPISGHRSVSWYQQTPGQGLQFLFEYFSETQRNKGNFPGRFSGRQFSNSRSEMNVSTLELGDSALYLCASSLSRGVTGELFFGEGSRLTVL.

The chain carries TRBV27 and TRBJ2-1; TCRdb picks TRBD1, but there is no DNA to check that call. This CDR3 contains 14 residues. CDR1 is MNHEY and CDR2 is SMNVEV in the germline V gene (reference sequence). The CDR3 protein is CASYDREGMDEQFF.

CDR3: CASSPGVLNEQFF. This chain connects TRBV12-3 or TRBV12-4 to TRBJ2-1; TCRdb indicates TRBD1, and absent DNA this call remains unverified. There are 13 residues in the CDR3.

The chain links TRBV27 to TRBJ1-1; no DNA is available, so the TRBD1 call from TCRdb remains unchecked. The CDR3 totals 15 residues. CDR1 and CDR2 (germline): MNHEY, SMNVEV (reference sequence). The CDR3 loop reads CASSLSIGGSGVAFF.

The chain has TRBV6-4 and TRBJ1-1; the TRBD1 assignment by TCRdb is unverifiable without DNA. Germline V gives CDR1 MRHNA, CDR2 SNTAGT. The CDR3 has 12 residues. CDR3 in amino acids: CASSDGASEAFF.

The chain links TRBV7-2 to TRBJ2-3; the TRBD1 assignment by TCRdb is unverifiable without DNA. Germline V CDR1 and CDR2: SGHTA, FQGNSA. This CDR3 spans 17 amino acids. The CDR3 sequence: CASSGWTTVPVTDTQYF.

The chain joins TRBV11-2 to TRBJ2-2; the TCRdb D gene call, TRBD1, has no DNA to confirm it. Germline loops: CDR1 SGHAT, CDR2 FQNNGV. CDR3 length: 15 amino acids. CDR3: CASSQTDLNTGELFF.

The V gene is TRBV6-6, the J gene TRBJ2-7; TCRdb selects TRBD2, and the lack of DNA leaves this call unchecked. The CDR3 runs 13 residues. Germline V gene sequence: CDR1 MNHNY, CDR2 SVGAGI (reference sequence). CDR3 protein: CASSYGLANEQYF.

V usage is TRBV5-6 and J usage is TRBJ2-4. The CDR3 runs 14 residues. CDR1 and CDR2 from the germline V gene are SGHDT and YYEEEE. CDR3 sequence: CASSTLLGKNIQYF. The entire variable domain, with the rest obtained from reference TRBV5-6 and TRBJ2-4, is as follows: DAGVTQSPTHLIKTRGQQVTLRCSPKSGHDTVSWYQQALGQGPQFIFQYYEEEERQRGNFPDRFSGHQFPNYSSELNVNALLLGDSALYLCASSTLLGKNIQYFGAGTRLSVL.

CDR3 protein: CASSSAFHEQFF. J is TRBJ2-1 and V is TRBV4-1. CDR3 length: 12 residues. The germline CDR1 and CDR2 sequences are MGHRA and YSYEKL.

The V call is TRBV12-3 or TRBV12-4, the J call TRBJ1-3; the D gene TCRdb calls, TRBD1, cannot be checked with no DNA. The CDR3 extends over 16 amino acids. CDR3: CASSPWGAESGNTIYF.

The gene calls are TRBV7-2 and TRBJ2-1; TCRdb returns TRBD2, unconfirmable since there is no DNA. CDR1 SGHTA and CDR2 FQGNSA come from the germline V gene. The CDR3 has 15 residues. CDR3 protein: CASSSGTSGRYEQFF. The entire variable domain, with the rest obtained from reference TRBV7-2 and TRBJ2-1, is as follows: GAGVSQSPSNKVTEKGKDVELRCDPISGHTALYWYRQSLGQGLEFLIYFQGNSAPDKSGLPSDRFSAERTGGSVSTLTIQRTQQEDSAVYLCASSSGTSGRYEQFFGPGTRLTVL.

The rearrangement links TRBV2 to TRBJ2-3. CDR1 and CDR2 (germline): SNHLY, FYNNEI. The CDR3 length is 13 residues. The CDR3 here is CASSVWQTDTQYF. The full variable domain, its missing parts supplied by reference TRBV2 and TRBJ2-3, is EPEVTQTPSHQVTQMGQEVILRCVPISNHLYFYWYRQILGQKVEFLVSFYNNEISEKSEIFDDQFSVERPDGSNFTLKIRSTKLEDSAMYFCASSVWQTDTQYFGPGTRLTVL.

The V gene is TRBV2, the J gene TRBJ2-1. The CDR3 has 13 residues. Germline CDR1 and CDR2: SNHLY and FYNNEI. The CDR3 sequence is CASSWTVYNEQFF.

The CDR3 is CSVGRTDNTGELFF. The genes are TRBV29-1 and TRBJ2-2. The V gene's germline CDR1 is SQVTM and CDR2 ANQGSEA. This CDR3 has 14 residues.

The chain carries TRBV29-1 and TRBJ2-2. This CDR3 is built from 12 residues. The germline V gene has CDR1 SQVTM and CDR2 ANQGSEA. CDR3 loop: CSADGSTGELFF.